Below, 25 T cell receptor beta chains from the same sample are listed, as sequenced in a study of blood T cell repertoires in COVID-19. Using immunoSEQ multiplex PCR, the repertoire was profiled, and TCRdb retains in-frame clones only, with some absent. The sample lists some 300,000 clones; roughly 90% were seen once. The sample comprised peripheral blood. The source of these receptors is a man younger than 35 with active or convalescent COVID-19.

In regard to this clone: A much larger clone differs from this one at a single base, so this may be a read error. The V and J genes are TRBV7-9 and TRBJ1-1, with a tentative D call TRBD1 (6 bases). Germline V gene lookup returns CDR1 SEHNR and CDR2 FQNEAQ (reference sequence). This CDR3 is 13 amino acids long. Trimming left V 5 bases short and J 1 base short, with 8 bases between. CDR3 sequence reads: CASSRQENTEAFF. The DNA for the CDR3 is TGTGCCAGCAGCCGACAGGAGAACACTGAAGCTTTCTTT.

This chain connects TRBV10-2 to TRBJ1-4; D possibly corresponds to TRBD1 (6 bases). The CDR3 covers 16 residues. The V end lost 2 bases, the J end lost 3 bases, and 13 bases lay between the germline ends. Germline loops: CDR1 WSHSY, CDR2 SAAADI. CDR3 loop: CASSEPDRTSNEKLFF. The CDR3 nucleotides read TGCGCCAGCAGTGAGCCCGACAGGACTTCTAATGAAAAACTGTTTTTT.

This clone occurred once. CDR3 DNA sequence: TGTGCCAGCAGAATGACAGGGGGCTCGCGAGAGACCCAGTACTTC. It translates to CASRMTGGSRETQYF. The chain employs TRBV11-2 and TRBJ2-5; 10 bases fit TRBD1. Germline values: CDR1 SGHAT, CDR2 FQNNGV. Unmatched junction bases numbered 8, after V lost 6 bases and J lost 4 bases. This CDR3 spans 15 amino acids.

The chain joins TRBV10-1 to TRBJ2-1; D possibly corresponds to TRBD1 (5 bases). V dropped 6 bases and J dropped 5 bases, with 23 bases sitting between them. Germline V lookup: CDR1 WNHNN, CDR2 SYGVQD (reference sequence). The length of the CDR3 is 17 residues. The CDR3 DNA reads TGCGCCAGCAGCTCCCAGGGTGACGGACCCGCGGACAATGAGCAGTTCTTC. This gives the protein CASSSQGDGPADNEQFF.

In nucleotides, the CDR3 is TGTGCCAGCAGCTTGGGGGGGACCACAGATACGCAGTATTTT. Its translation is CASSLGGTTDTQYF. V and J are TRBV11-3 and TRBJ2-3; the match to TRBD2 covers 7 bases. The CDR3 runs to 14 residues. V gave up 3 bases and J gave up 2 bases; unmatched junction bases: 2. CDR1 SGHNT and CDR2 YENEEA come from the germline V gene.

The genes are TRBV28 and TRBJ1-3, with D maybe TRBD1 (6 bases). The germline CDR1 and CDR2 sequences are MDHEN and SYDVKM. V was clipped by 3 bases and J by 2 bases, with 8 bases between them. The CDR3 is made up of 14 amino acids. CDR3 residues: CASSFWGPGNTIYF. In nucleotides, the CDR3 is TGTGCCAGCAGTTTCTGGGGGCCTGGAAACACCATATATTTT.

The table lists this clone with a count of one. The rearrangement joins TRBV19 to TRBJ1-3; the match to TRBD1 covers 7 bases. The length of the CDR3 is 14 residues. V lost 4 bases to trimming and J lost 2 bases; unmatched junction nucleotides: 2. The germline gives CDR1 LNHDA, CDR2 SQIVND (reference sequence). The CDR3 nucleotides are TGTGCCAGTAGTAACAGGGGAACTGGAAACACCATATATTTT. It translates to CASSNRGTGNTIYF.

V is TRBV11-2 and J is TRBJ2-3; 7 bases match TRBD1. J gave up 2 bases and V 0 bases, and 8 bases lay outside the gene matches. This CDR3 contains 17 residues. Germline-derived CDR1 and CDR2 are SGHAT and FQNNGV. CDR3: CASSLDSGQANTDTQYF. Here the CDR3 DNA reads TGTGCCAGCAGCTTAGATAGTGGACAGGCCAACACAGATACGCAGTATTTT.

This clone was counted a few times. V is TRBV5-4 and J is TRBJ2-2; TRBD2 is a possible D gene (5 bases). The CDR3 has 15 amino acids. V gave up 1 base and J gave up 5 bases, with 12 bases separating them. Germline V gene lookup returns CDR1 SGHNT and CDR2 YYREEE (reference sequence). CDR3 nucleotide sequence: TGTGCCAGCAGCTTGAGCAGCAAGCGGACCGGGGAGCTGTTTTTT. Amino acid sequence: CASSLSSKRTGELFF.

CDR3 nucleotides: TGCGCCAGCAGTGAGAGGGGGCTAGCCCCAGGAAATGAGCAGTTCTTC. It specifies CASSERGLAPGNEQFF. The rearrangement links TRBV10-1 to TRBJ2-1; 7 bases are shared with TRBD1. The CDR3 totals 16 residues. V shed 2 bases and J 7 bases; nucleotides not matched to a gene: 11. The germline V gene has CDR1 WNHNN and CDR2 SYGVQD (reference sequence).

The CDR3 is CASSGRHNYTKNIQYF. The CDR3 DNA reads TGCGCCAGCAGCGGGAGACATAACTACACCAAAAACATTCAGTACTTC. The chain employs TRBV5-1 and TRBJ2-4; the D gene is possibly TRBD2 (5 bases). CDR1 and CDR2 (germline): SGHRS, YFSETQ. The CDR3 is made up of 16 amino acids. Trimming took off 4 bases at V and 2 bases at J, with 16 bases between the two ends.

CDR3 amino acids: CASSPPGGEQFF. CDR3 bases: TGTGCCAGCAGTCCTCCAGGGGGTGAGCAGTTCTTC. The genes are TRBV12-3 or TRBV12-4 and TRBJ2-1; 7 positions agree with TRBD1. Unmatched junction bases numbered 4, after V lost 5 bases and J lost 9 bases. CDR3 length equals 12 residues.

Note on this clone: The sample has other DNA sequences that encode this CDR3 too. The rearrangement uses TRBV7-8 and TRBJ2-1; D gene ambiguous. Germline-derived CDR1 and CDR2 are SGHVS and FQNEAQ. The ends were cut back, 0 bases at V and 0 bases at J, with 6 bases in the middle. The CDR3 is 15 residues long. In nucleotides, the CDR3 is TGTGCCAGCAGCTTAGCGCTGAGCTCCTACAATGAGCAGTTCTTC. Its translation is CASSLALSSYNEQFF.

The rearrangement links TRBV11-3 to TRBJ2-3; 9 bases are shared with TRBD1. The ends lost 5 bases at V and 1 base at J; junction bases unmatched: 7. This CDR3 is 16 amino acids long. The germline V gene encodes CDR1 SGHNT and CDR2 YENEEA. CDR3 region: CASSPGTGSRTDTQYF. The CDR3 region has the DNA TGTGCCAGCAGCCCCGGGACAGGGTCCCGCACAGATACGCAGTATTTT. Using reference TRBV11-3 and TRBJ2-3 for the parts outside the CDR3, the full variable domain is EAGVVQSPRYKIIEKKQPVAFWCNPISGHNTLYWYLQNLGQGPELLIRYENEEAVDDSQLPKDRFSAERLKGVDSTLKIQPAELGDSAVYLCASSPGTGSRTDTQYFGPGTRLTVL.

V and J are TRBV5-8 and TRBJ1-5, with 7 nucleotides matching TRBD1. J gave up 3 bases and V 4 bases, and 7 bases lay outside the gene matches. Per the germline V gene, CDR1 is SGHTS and CDR2 is YDEGEE. This CDR3 has 15 amino acids. The CDR3 nucleotides read TGTGCCAGCAGCCCGGGACAGATAACCAATCAGCCCCAGCATTTT. This encodes CASSPGQITNQPQHF.

The chain is built from TRBV28 and TRBJ1-1, with D perhaps TRBD1 (5 bases). V dropped 7 bases and J dropped 7 bases, with 16 bases sitting between them. The germline V gene has CDR1 MDHEN and CDR2 SYDVKM. CDR3 length: 13 amino acids. CDR3 in amino acids: CASTLEGRREAFF. The CDR3 DNA sequence: TGTGCCAGCACCCTGGAGGGGCGGCGTGAAGCTTTCTTT.

The rearrangement uses TRBV4-3 and TRBJ1-6; tentatively, D is TRBD1 (6 bases). V shed 1 base and J shed 4 bases, with 11 bases lying between them. The germline V gene has CDR1 LGHNA and CDR2 YSLEER. The CDR3 has 16 amino acids. CDR3: CASSQAGTGYNSPLHF. The CDR3 region has the DNA TGCGCCAGCAGCCAAGCCGGAACAGGGTATAATTCACCCCTCCACTTT.

The rearrangement uses TRBV28 and TRBJ2-3; the match to TRBD2 covers 7 bases. This CDR3 spans 14 amino acids. Germline V gene sequence: CDR1 MDHEN, CDR2 SYDVKM. V lost 2 bases, J lost 4 bases, and 3 bases stayed unmatched. This CDR3 is CASSLAGVADTQYF. The CDR3 nucleotides are TGTGCCAGCAGTTTAGCGGGGGTGGCAGATACGCAGTATTTT.

This clone was seen once. The rearrangement joins TRBV6-5 to TRBJ2-7; 12 bases fit TRBD1. This CDR3 region has 15 residues. J lost 7 bases, V lost 7 bases, and 11 bases had no gene match. Germline loops: CDR1 MNHEY, CDR2 SVGAGI. CDR3 sequence: CASKGGGTGGLEQYF. In DNA form, the CDR3 reads TGTGCCAGCAAGGGGGGAGGGACAGGGGGCTTGGAGCAGTACTTC.

The genes are TRBV5-1 and TRBJ2-1, with TRBD1 identical over 7 bases. The germline gives CDR1 SGHRS, CDR2 YFSETQ. This CDR3 spans 15 amino acids. The J segment lost 6 bases and the V segment lost 1 base, leaving 7 bases of the junction unmatched. CDR3 region: CASSLTTGFANEQFF. The CDR3 DNA is TGCGCCAGCAGCTTGACGACAGGGTTCGCCAATGAGCAGTTCTTC.

The V and J genes are TRBV6-2 or TRBV6-3 and TRBJ2-3; 7 bases are a match to TRBD1. The CDR3 is 17 amino acids. V shed 0 bases and J 0 bases; nucleotides not matched to a gene: 6. Per germline, CDR1 MNHEY and CDR2 SVGEGT. CDR3 protein: CASSYSWDSISTDTQYF. CDR3 nucleotide sequence: TGTGCCAGCAGTTACTCCTGGGACAGTATTAGCACAGATACGCAGTATTTT.

This chain links TRBV27 with TRBJ1-4; D call uncertain. Deletions cut 6 bases from V and 0 bases from J, with 5 bases between. CDR3 length: 13 amino acids. Per the germline V gene, CDR1 is MNHEY and CDR2 is SMNVEV (reference sequence). This chain's CDR3 is CASRATTNEKLFF. The CDR3 bases are TGTGCCAGCAGAGCAACAACTAATGAAAAACTGTTTTTT.

Concerning this clone itself: The identical CDR3 is also encoded by other nucleotide sequences in the sample. The chain recombines TRBV12-3 or TRBV12-4 with TRBJ2-7; 7 nucleotides line up with TRBD1. The CDR3 consists of 11 residues. V was clipped by 5 bases and J by 6 bases; unmatched bases: 1. Written as DNA, the CDR3 is TGTGCCAGCAGTCCAGGGGGCGAGCAGTACTTC. This translates into CASSPGGEQYF.

The chain carries TRBV9 and TRBJ1-5; tentative D call: TRBD1 (6 bases). Looked up from germline, CDR1 is SGDLS and CDR2 is YYNGEE. The CDR3 has 15 amino acids. The V end was cut by 2 bases, the J end by 5 bases, with 14 bases between. DNA for the CDR3: TGTGCCAGCAGCGTCTCGGACAGTTCTTATCAGCCCCAGCATTTT. It translates to CASSVSDSSYQPQHF.

This chain uses TRBV3-1 (or the pseudogene TRBV3-2) with TRBJ2-7; D gene uncertain. Germline V gene sequence: CDR1 LGHDT, CDR2 YNNKEL (reference sequence). V was cut by 5 bases and J by 2 bases, with 7 bases left in between. There are 12 residues in the CDR3. Here the CDR3 reads CASSSVTYEQYF. The CDR3 region has the DNA TGTGCCAGCAGCTCAGTCACCTACGAGCAGTACTTC.